The 10 T cell receptor beta chains in this list originate from one sample, sequenced in a study of neurological immune-mediated disorders. From the 5' RACE reads, TCRdb called clonotypes with MiXCR, one entry per CDR3 protein. The sample includes about 58,000 distinct CDR3 sequences, about 3.3% of them seen just once. The sequencing sample was made of PBMCs. Receptor source: a woman aged 55-70 years with multiple sclerosis.

This clonotype occurred many times. V usage is TRBV12-3 or TRBV12-4 and J usage is TRBJ1-2, with D maybe TRBD1 (6 bases). CDR3 length: 13 residues. Trimming left V 4 bases short and J 1 base short, with 7 bases between. CDR3 sequence reads: CASSWTDNYGYTF. CDR3 bases: TGTGCCAGCAGTTGGACAGATAACTATGGCTACACCTTC.

This clonotype was detected many times. The chain employs TRBV20-1 and TRBJ1-2, with 7 bases aligning to TRBD1. This CDR3 spans 13 amino acids. Germline-derived CDR1 and CDR2 are DFQATT and SNEGSKA (reference sequence). The junction had 5 bases not matched to a gene; V was cut back by 7 bases and J by 0 bases. CDR3 sequence reads: CSGPTGPNYGYTF. The CDR3 coding sequence is TGCAGTGGTCCGACAGGGCCTAACTATGGCTACACCTTC.

This clonotype was picked up many times. V gene TRBV20-1 combines with J gene TRBJ2-5; 9 bases align to TRBD1. CDR1 and CDR2 from the germline V gene are DFQATT and SNEGSKA (reference sequence). V gave up 2 bases and J gave up 5 bases; unmatched junction bases: 6. The CDR3 is 14 residues long. CDR3 bases: TGCAGTGCTAGAACAGGGGGCGCGATGGAGACCCAGTACTTC. It translates to CSARTGGAMETQYF.

This clonotype was counted ten times or more. The chain recombines TRBV5-1 with TRBJ2-7; D possibly corresponds to TRBD1 (6 bases). V lost 0 bases, J lost 5 bases, and 12 bases lay in between. The CDR3 loop spans 14 amino acids. Germline CDR1 reads SGHRS; CDR2 reads YFSETQ. The CDR3 coding sequence is TGCGCCAGCAGCTTGGGAACAGGGAGTGACGAGCAGTACTTC. Protein: CASSLGTGSDEQYF.

This clonotype was counted ten times or more. The chain uses TRBV5-1 and TRBJ2-5; the match to TRBD2 covers 9 bases. Germline trimming cut 4 bases from V and 5 bases from J; bases unmatched to any gene: 6. Germline CDR1 and CDR2: SGHRS and YFSETQ. CDR3 size: 14 residues. CDR3 DNA: TGCGCCAGCAGCCAGCGGGGGGCCGCGGAGACCCAGTACTTC. This encodes CASSQRGAAETQYF.

There are many counts of this clonotype. The CDR3 is CASSVGASPSYGYTF. CDR3 DNA sequence: TGTGCCAGCAGCGTAGGTGCCTCGCCCTCTTATGGCTACACCTTC. This chain links TRBV9 with TRBJ1-2; D gene unclear. CDR3 length: 15 amino acids. The V end lost 0 bases, the J end lost 5 bases, and 14 bases lay between the germline ends. Looked up from germline, CDR1 is SGDLS and CDR2 is YYNGEE.

In this sample, this clonotype turned up many times. The chain carries TRBV27 and TRBJ2-7; D uncertain. Germline loops: CDR1 MNHEY, CDR2 SMNVEV (reference sequence). There are 14 residues in the CDR3. V dropped 2 bases and J dropped 4 bases, with 12 bases sitting between them. CDR3 nucleotide sequence: TGTGCCAGCAGTTTAGAGACGGCTCCATACGAGCAGTACTTC. It encodes CASSLETAPYEQYF.

This clonotype was picked up many times. The V call is TRBV6-5, the J call TRBJ2-1; 9 positions match TRBD2. The V segment lost 2 bases and the J segment 0 bases; nucleotides outside the gene matches: 2. The CDR3 extends over 16 amino acids. CDR1 and CDR2 from the germline V gene are MNHEY and SVGAGI. Written as DNA, the CDR3 is TGTGCCAGCAGTTACCATAGCGGGAGCTCCTACAATGAGCAGTTCTTC. Translated, it gives CASSYHSGSSYNEQFF.

This clonotype occurred a few times. The V and J genes are TRBV11-3 and TRBJ2-1; D is unclear. There are 13 residues in the CDR3. V shed 0 bases and J shed 5 bases, with 5 bases lying between them. The germline V gene encodes CDR1 SGHNT and CDR2 YENEEA. The CDR3 bases are TGTGCCAGCAGCTTAGATAGGCACAATGAGCAGTTCTTC. It yields the protein CASSLDRHNEQFF.

This clonotype appeared many times. J is TRBJ2-7 and V is TRBV18; D may be TRBD1 (7 bases). CDR1 KGHSH and CDR2 LQKENI come from the germline V gene. The V end lost 6 bases, the J end lost 3 bases, and 21 bases lay between the germline ends. This CDR3 region has 16 residues. The CDR3 DNA reads as TGTGCCAGCTCCCCTAGAGGGGGGACAGTTCACTACGAGCAGTACTTC. Protein: CASSPRGGTVHYEQYF.